Presented here are 30 T cell receptor beta chains from one specimen sequenced in a study of T cell responses to AZD1222 COVID-19 vaccine. Using immunoSEQ multiplex PCR, the repertoire was profiled, and TCRdb retains in-frame clones only, with some absent. This table has roughly 180,000 clones, approximately 90% appearing once. The starting material was peripheral blood, obtained 28 days after the second AZD1222 dose. The receptors were gathered from an adult who received the AZD1222 COVID-19 vaccine.

The rearrangement uses TRBV5-6 and TRBJ1-4, with TRBD1 matching 10 bases. Germline CDR1 reads SGHDT; CDR2 reads YYEEEE. The ends lost 4 bases at V and 2 bases at J; junction bases unmatched: 8. This CDR3 has 17 amino acids. This CDR3 is CASSELDRGRTNEKLFF. The CDR3 nucleotides are TGTGCCAGCAGCGAATTAGACAGGGGGCGGACTAATGAAAAACTGTTTTTT. Complete variable domain (other parts from reference TRBV5-6 and TRBJ1-4): DAGVTQSPTHLIKTRGQQVTLRCSPKSGHDTVSWYQQALGQGPQFIFQYYEEEERQRGNFPDRFSGHQFPNYSSELNVNALLLGDSALYLCASSELDRGRTNEKLFFGSGTQLSVL.

V and J are TRBV30 and TRBJ1-3, with no clear D. The CDR3 has 15 amino acids. Trimming took off 0 bases at V and 3 bases at J, with 12 bases between the two ends. Germline V gene data show CDR1 as GTSNPN and CDR2 as SVGIG (reference sequence). The CDR3 DNA reads as TGTGCCTGGAGTGTAATATTTCGAGGTGGAAACACCATATATTTT. This gives the protein CAWSVIFRGGNTIYF.

This chain links TRBV7-8 with TRBJ1-2; D is undetermined. Trimming removed 1 base from V and 8 bases from J, with 11 bases in between. CDR3 length equals 13 residues. CDR1 SGHVS and CDR2 FQNEAQ come from the germline V gene. This CDR3 is CASSLEDGRGYTF. DNA of the CDR3: TGTGCCAGCAGCTTAGAGGACGGCCGGGGCTACACCTTC.

The V gene is TRBV19, the J gene TRBJ2-1; 8 bases are shared with TRBD1. The germline gives CDR1 LNHDA, CDR2 SQIVND (reference sequence). V lost 7 bases and J lost 9; bases outside the gene matches: 8. The CDR3 spans 13 residues. For the CDR3, the DNA is TGTGCCAGTAAGTCCCAGGGGGCAACTGAGCAGTTCTTC. Protein product: CASKSQGATEQFF.

The chain recombines TRBV25-1 with TRBJ1-4; weak D call: TRBD1 (6 bases). The V gene's germline CDR1 is MGHDK and CDR2 SYGVNS. Between the trimmed V and J ends, which lost 8 bases and 5 bases, there was a span of 18 bases. CDR3 length: 15 residues. In DNA form, the CDR3 reads TGTGCCAGCCAATCCTCCCGCAGGGGAAATGAAAAACTGTTTTTT. This encodes CASQSSRRGNEKLFF.

The CDR3 nucleotides are TGTGCCAGCAGTGATTTAACTAGCGGGGATAGGGAGCAGTTCTTC. Its translation is CASSDLTSGDREQFF. The V call is TRBV25-1, the J call TRBJ2-1; 10 nucleotides align to TRBD2. Germline CDR1 and CDR2: MGHDK and SYGVNS. The CDR3 totals 15 residues. The ends lost 3 bases at V and 10 bases at J; junction bases unmatched: 9.

DNA for the CDR3: TGTGCCAGTAGTAACCCCCCTGGACGGGAGCAGTTCTTC. It specifies CASSNPPGREQFF. The chain uses TRBV19 and TRBJ2-1, with no clear D. The CDR3 contains 13 residues. The ends were cut back, 4 bases at V and 10 bases at J, with 14 bases in the middle. Germline V gene lookup returns CDR1 LNHDA and CDR2 SQIVND (reference sequence).

V is TRBV19 and J is TRBJ1-2; 8 bases align to TRBD1. The CDR3 runs to 13 residues. CDR1 and CDR2 (germline): LNHDA, SQIVND (reference sequence). V lost 5 bases, J lost 7 bases, and 6 bases stayed unmatched. CDR3 sequence reads: CASSPGGVGGYTF. The CDR3 region has the DNA TGTGCCAGTAGTCCAGGGGGCGTCGGTGGCTACACCTTC.

This rearrangement joins TRBV18 to TRBJ1-4; 7 bases line up with TRBD1. CDR1 is KGHSH, CDR2 LQKENI, per germline. V lost 3 bases to trimming and J lost 5 bases; unmatched junction nucleotides: 6. The CDR3 covers 15 residues. CDR3 nucleotides: TGTGCCAGCTCACCCCACAGGGGACGGAATGAAAAACTGTTTTTT. It codes for CASSPHRGRNEKLFF.

This chain uses TRBV5-1 with TRBJ2-2; 7 nucleotides align to TRBD1. The V gene end was trimmed by 0 bases and the J gene end by 6 bases; junction bases not matched to a gene: 8. This CDR3 contains 16 residues. Germline loops: CDR1 SGHRS, CDR2 YFSETQ. Here the CDR3 reads CASSLAPGTAPGELFF. The CDR3 DNA follows: TGCGCCAGCAGCTTGGCCCCCGGGACAGCTCCCGGGGAGCTGTTTTTT.

This rearrangement joins TRBV24-1 to TRBJ2-1, with D tentatively TRBD2 (6 bases). Germline V gives CDR1 KGHDR, CDR2 SFDVKD. Trimming removed 2 bases at V and 2 bases at J, with 9 bases between. The CDR3 is made up of 15 amino acids. This chain's CDR3 is CATSDSGLTYNEQFF. CDR3 coding DNA: TGTGCCACCAGTGATTCGGGACTTACCTACAATGAGCAGTTCTTC.

The chain combines TRBV20-1 with TRBJ2-7, with no clear D. CDR3 length: 11 amino acids. The V gene lost 1 base and the J gene lost 6 bases, with 7 bases spanning the gap. Germline CDR1 is DFQATT and CDR2 is SNEGSKA (reference sequence). This CDR3 is CSARGGREQYF. As DNA, the CDR3 is TGCAGTGCTAGAGGCGGACGCGAGCAGTACTTC.

The chain recombines TRBV11-2 with TRBJ1-2, with D perhaps TRBD1 (6 bases). V shed 5 bases and J shed 5 bases, with 12 bases lying between them. This CDR3 contains 13 residues. CDR1 SGHAT and CDR2 FQNNGV come from the germline V gene. The CDR3 spells CASSLQQGYGYTF. CDR3 DNA: TGTGCCAGCAGCCTTCAACAGGGTTATGGCTACACCTTC.

The chain uses TRBV19 and TRBJ1-5; a weak D match, TRBD1 (5 bases). V was cut by 5 bases and J by 9 bases, with 17 bases left in between. The CDR3 runs 14 residues. CDR1 LNHDA and CDR2 SQIVND come from the germline V gene (reference sequence). The CDR3 sequence: CASSWGTAQGPQHF. The CDR3 DNA follows: TGTGCCAGTAGTTGGGGGACGGCCCAGGGGCCCCAGCATTTT.

This chain uses TRBV27 with TRBJ2-7; 9 bases align to TRBD1. The CDR3 runs 16 residues. The V gene end was trimmed by 4 bases and the J gene end by 2 bases; junction bases not matched to a gene: 9. The germline gives CDR1 MNHEY, CDR2 SMNVEV (reference sequence). The chain's CDR3 is CASSSPGQGLPYEQYF. DNA of the CDR3: TGTGCCAGCAGTTCGCCCGGACAGGGGCTACCCTACGAGCAGTACTTC.

The chain carries TRBV18 and TRBJ1-1; no firm D call. This CDR3 contains 15 residues. V shed 3 bases and J shed 0 bases, with 11 bases lying between them. Germline CDR1 is KGHSH and CDR2 is LQKENI. Here the CDR3 DNA reads TGTGCCAGCTCACCCACAACGGGATTGAACACTGAAGCTTTCTTT. Amino acid sequence: CASSPTTGLNTEAFF.

The sample holds one count of this clone. This rearrangement joins TRBV11-3 to TRBJ2-1, with D perhaps being TRBD1 or TRBD2 (5 bases each). The V gene's germline CDR1 is SGHNT and CDR2 YENEEA. The ends were cut back, 2 bases at V and 2 bases at J, with 13 bases in the middle. The CDR3 spans 16 residues. CDR3 bases: TGTGCCAGCAGCTTACGACAGCCGGGGACCTACAATGAGCAGTTCTTC. It translates to CASSLRQPGTYNEQFF. Combining the CDR3 with reference TRBV11-3 and TRBJ2-1 gives the whole variable domain EAGVVQSPRYKIIEKKQPVAFWCNPISGHNTLYWYLQNLGQGPELLIRYENEEAVDDSQLPKDRFSAERLKGVDSTLKIQPAELGDSAVYLCASSLRQPGTYNEQFFGPGTRLTVL.

The J gene is TRBJ1-2, the V gene TRBV6-6; maybe TRBD1 (6 bases). Germline CDR1 is MNHNY and CDR2 is SVGAGI (reference sequence). CDR3 length: 16 amino acids. The germline V and J ends were trimmed by 5 bases and 6 bases, with 22 bases remaining between them. The CDR3 protein is CASSPLTGTPTHGYTF. The CDR3 region has the DNA TGTGCCAGCAGTCCTCTTACCGGGACACCAACCCATGGCTACACCTTC.

This chain connects TRBV7-8 to TRBJ1-5, with D maybe TRBD1 (5 bases). Germline V gives CDR1 SGHVS, CDR2 FQNEAQ. This CDR3 comprises 16 residues. Trimming took 5 bases from V and 4 from J, leaving 18 bases between them. The CDR3 nucleotides read TGTGCCAGCAGCCCTCGGCCTTTCCACAGGAATCAGCCCCAGCATTTT. This codes for CASSPRPFHRNQPQHF.

V gene TRBV19 combines with J gene TRBJ1-5; 9 positions agree with TRBD1. Germline CDR1 LNHDA, CDR2 SQIVND (reference sequence). The CDR3 totals 16 residues. The ends lost 6 bases at V and 3 bases at J; junction bases unmatched: 9. CDR3 sequence reads: CASRQGAFGDNQPQHF. For the CDR3, the DNA is TGTGCCAGTAGACAGGGGGCCTTCGGTGACAATCAGCCCCAGCATTTT. Looking up the rest from reference TRBV19 and TRBJ1-5 gives the full variable domain: DGGITQSPKYLFRKEGQNVTLSCEQNLNHDAMYWYRQDPGQGLRLIYYSQIVNDFQKGDIAEGYSVSREKKESFPLTVTSAQKNPTAFYLCASRQGAFGDNQPQHFGDGTRLSIL.

J is TRBJ1-5 and V is TRBV11-2; D is perhaps TRBD1 (6 bases). Germline CDR1 reads SGHAT; CDR2 reads FQNNGV. V was cut by 3 bases and J by 6 bases, with 9 bases left in between. The CDR3 consists of 13 residues. The CDR3 loop reads CASSLGASQPQHF. The CDR3 DNA is TGTGCCAGCAGCTTGGGGGCGAGTCAGCCCCAGCATTTT.

The CDR3 spells CASSQGGLGAGDIQYF. The DNA for the CDR3 is TGTGCCAGCAGCCAAGGGGGACTAGGCGCCGGGGACATTCAGTACTTC. The gene calls are TRBV3-1 (or the pseudogene TRBV3-2) and TRBJ2-4; TRBD2 matches 8 bases. The CDR3 has 16 residues. Germline CDR1 is LGHDT and CDR2 is YNNKEL (reference sequence). V gave up 1 base and J gave up 8 bases; unmatched junction bases: 10.

This chain links TRBV24-1 with TRBJ2-3; D not certain. Germline assignment: CDR1 KGHDR and CDR2 SFDVKD. The ends were cut back, 2 bases at V and 0 bases at J, with 8 bases in the middle. The CDR3 totals 15 residues. The CDR3 DNA reads as TGTGCCACCAGTGATTCCACAGAAAGCACAGATACGCAGTATTTT. Residues: CATSDSTESTDTQYF.

The chain joins TRBV7-9 to TRBJ1-1; D gene unclear. Germline V lookup: CDR1 SEHNR, CDR2 FQNEAQ (reference sequence). This CDR3 contains 14 residues. V was pared by 1 base and J by 5 bases, with 11 bases between. The CDR3 nucleotides read TGTGCCAGCAGCTTAGGGGTAGGTGGGACTGAAGCTTTCTTT. Translation: CASSLGVGGTEAFF.

About this clone: The germline gene is not matched at one end of the junction; a read error may be the cause. The chain links TRBV7-7 to TRBJ2-5, with 7 positions matching TRBD1. The CDR3 loop spans 14 amino acids. CDR1 is SSHAT, CDR2 FNYEAQ, per germline (reference sequence). The CDR3 sequence is CASSRNRGGETQYF. The CDR3 DNA sequence: TGTGCTAGCAGCCGAAACAGGGGCGGAGAGACCCAGTACTTC. Drawing the rest from reference TRBV7-7 and TRBJ2-5, the complete variable domain is GAGVSQSPRYKVTKRGQDVTLRCDPISSHATLYWYQQALGQGPEFLTYFNYEAQPDKSGLPSDRFSAERPEGSISTLTIQRTEQRDSAMYRCASSRNRGGETQYFGPGTRLLVL.

The chain links TRBV6-1 to TRBJ1-2; D gene unclear. Per germline, CDR1 MNHNS and CDR2 SASEGT. This CDR3 is 16 amino acids long. Trimming took 3 bases from V and 4 from J, leaving 18 bases between them. The CDR3 nucleotides are TGTGCCAGCAGTGATGCCCGGAAGGGCGCCTCCTATGGCTACACCTTC. Amino acid sequence: CASSDARKGASYGYTF.

This clone was seen only once. V usage is TRBV30 and J usage is TRBJ1-1; D might be TRBD1 (5 bases). The CDR3 is made up of 14 amino acids. The germline V gene has CDR1 GTSNPN and CDR2 SVGIG (reference sequence). V lost 4 bases and J 6 bases, leaving 18 bases between the germline ends. The CDR3 sequence is CAWTPNFRAAEAFF. DNA for the CDR3: TGTGCCTGGACCCCAAATTTCAGGGCGGCTGAAGCTTTCTTT.

The chain combines TRBV5-8 with TRBJ1-5; D might be TRBD1 (6 bases). Trimming pared 0 bases from V and 4 bases from J, leaving 17 bases between. The germline gives CDR1 SGHTS, CDR2 YDEGEE. This CDR3 comprises 17 residues. CDR3 region: CASSLEDRSRGNQPQHF. The CDR3 bases are TGTGCCAGCAGCTTGGAAGACAGGTCTAGAGGTAATCAGCCCCAGCATTTT.

The chain uses TRBV7-6 and TRBJ2-7; D ambiguous. Looked up from germline, CDR1 is SGHVS and CDR2 is FNYEAQ. V was trimmed by 1 base and J by 7 bases, leaving 5 bases between them. CDR3 length: 11 residues. CDR3 nucleotides: TGTGCCAGCAGCTTAGGGATGGAGCAGTACTTC. Protein: CASSLGMEQYF.

The rearrangement joins TRBV29-1 to TRBJ1-2; D is unresolved. This CDR3 region has 12 residues. Germline loops: CDR1 SQVTM, CDR2 ANQGSEA. The V end was cut by 0 bases, the J end by 2 bases, with 4 bases between. The CDR3 loop is CSVEDRNYGYTF. The CDR3 region has the DNA TGCAGCGTTGAAGATCGGAACTATGGCTACACCTTC.